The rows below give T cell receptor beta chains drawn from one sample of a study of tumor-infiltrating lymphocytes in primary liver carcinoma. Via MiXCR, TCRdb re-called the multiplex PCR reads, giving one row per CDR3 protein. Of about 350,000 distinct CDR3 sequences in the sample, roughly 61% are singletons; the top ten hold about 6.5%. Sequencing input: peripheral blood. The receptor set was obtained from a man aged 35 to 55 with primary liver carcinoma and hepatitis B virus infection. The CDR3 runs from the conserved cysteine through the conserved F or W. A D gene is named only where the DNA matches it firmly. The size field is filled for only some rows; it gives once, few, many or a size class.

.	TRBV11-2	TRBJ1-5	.	TGTGCCAGCAGCCTAGGTATCGAGGGTCATCAGCCCCAGCATTTT	CASSLGIEGHQPQHF
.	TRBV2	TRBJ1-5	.	TGCGCCAGCCTAAGACAGCTCAATCAGCCCCAGCATTTT	CASLRQLNQPQHF
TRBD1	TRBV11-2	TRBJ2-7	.	TGTGCCAGCAGCCAGAGGCGACAGGGGCATTCATACGAGCAGTACTTC	CASSQRRQGHSYEQYF
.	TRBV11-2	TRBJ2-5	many	TGTGCCAGCAGCTTAACTGGGGGCCAAGAGACCCAGTACTTC	CASSLTGGQETQYF
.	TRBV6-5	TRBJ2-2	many	TGTGCCAGCAGTTACTCGGGGAGCTCGGGGGAGCTGTTTTTT	CASSYSGSSGELFF
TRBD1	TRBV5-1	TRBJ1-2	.	TGCGCCAGCAGGTTGGACAGGAACTATGGCTACACCTTC	CASRLDRNYGYTF
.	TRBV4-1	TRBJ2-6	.	TGTGCCAGCAACCATCACAGCTCTGGGGCCAACGTCCTGACTTTC	CASNHHSSGANVLTF
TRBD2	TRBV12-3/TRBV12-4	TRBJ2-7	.	TGTGCCAACAGTCCAGGACTAGCGGATACCAACGAGCAGTACTTC	CANSPGLADTNEQYF
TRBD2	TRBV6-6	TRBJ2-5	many	TGTGCCAGCAGTTACCTCGCGGGGAGGGCAGAGACCCAGTACTTC	CASSYLAGRAETQYF
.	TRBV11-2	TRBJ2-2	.	TGTGCCAGCAGCTTAGTACTAGTGGGAGCCGGGGAGCTGTATTTT	CASSLVLVGAGELYF
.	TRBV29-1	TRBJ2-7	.	TGCAGCTACGGACAGTGGAGCTTCTACGAGCAGTACTTC	CSYGQWSFYEQYF
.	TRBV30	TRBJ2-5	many	TGTGCCTGGAGCTCGGGAGAGCAAGAGACCCAGTACTTC	CAWSSGEQETQYF
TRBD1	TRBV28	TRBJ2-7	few	TGTGCCAGCAGTGGGACAGGGGGTTTCGACGAGCAGTACTTC	CASSGTGGFDEQYF
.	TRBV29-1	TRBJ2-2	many	TGCAGCGTTGTTATCAGTGGTACCGGGGAGCTGTTTTTT	CSVVISGTGELFF
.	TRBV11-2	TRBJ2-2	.	TGTGGCAGCAGTTCCATCTCAGGGAGAGGGACCGGGGACCTGTTTTTT	CGSSSISGRGTGDLFF
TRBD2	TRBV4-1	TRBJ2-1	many	TGCGCCAGCAGAACCTCAGGGACTAGCGAAAGAAATGAGCAGTTCTTC	CASRTSGTSERNEQFF
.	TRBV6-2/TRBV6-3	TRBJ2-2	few	TGTGCCAGTGTCAGCAGGGTGGGGGCGAACACCGGGGAGCTGTTTTTT	CASVSRVGANTGELFF
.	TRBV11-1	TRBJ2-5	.	TGTACCAGCAGTTCCCTGCCGGAAGAGACCCAGTACTTC	CTSSSLPEETQYF
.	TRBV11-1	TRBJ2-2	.	TGTGCCAGCGGCCTCGGGCCCACCACCGGTGAGCTGTTTTTT	CASGLGPTTGELFF
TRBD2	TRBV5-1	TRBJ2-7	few	TGCGCCAGCAGCCCGCCGGGACTACAGACTAACGAGCAGTACTTC	CASSPPGLQTNEQYF
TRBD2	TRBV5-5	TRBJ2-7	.	TGTGCTAGCAGCTTGGACCCCAGTGGGAGGGCCTACTACGAGCAGTACTTC	CASSLDPSGRAYYEQYF
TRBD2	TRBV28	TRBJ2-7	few	TGTGCCAGCGTACCTAGCGGGAGAGGTTACGAGCAGTACTTC	CASVPSGRGYEQYF
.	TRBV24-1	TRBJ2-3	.	TGTGCCACCAGTGTAACAGATACGCAGTATTTT	CATSVTDTQYF
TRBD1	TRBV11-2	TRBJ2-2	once	TGTGCCGCTAAGACAGGGGTCACCGGGGAGCTGTCTTTT	CAAKTGVTGELSF
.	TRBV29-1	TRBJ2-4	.	TGCAGCGTACCCGGACCACTAGCCAAAAACACTCAGTACTTC	CSVPGPLAKNTQYF
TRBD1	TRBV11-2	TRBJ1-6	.	TGTGCTAGCATCCTAACAGGGGTGTATGGATCCTATAATTCACCCCTCCACTTT	CASILTGVYGSYNSPLHF
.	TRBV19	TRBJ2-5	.	TGTGCCAGTAGTATAATGAGCCAAGAGACCCAGTACTTC	CASSIMSQETQYF
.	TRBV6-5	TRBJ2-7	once	TGTGCCAGCAGATACTCCAGGGGTGGTAGGTCCTACGACCAGTACTTC	CASRYSRGGRSYDQYF
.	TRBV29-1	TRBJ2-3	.	TGCGTTGGGCAGGGAGGCGATACGCAGTATTTT	CVGQGGDTQYF
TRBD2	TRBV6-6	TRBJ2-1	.	TGTGCCAGCAGTTACCTGAGCGGGATCCCCCACAATGAGCACTTCTTC	CASSYLSGIPHNEHFF
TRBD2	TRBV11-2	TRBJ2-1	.	TGTGCCAGCAGCCCCCGCGGGGGTCGGGGAAATCAGCAGTTATTC	CASSPRGGRGNQQLF
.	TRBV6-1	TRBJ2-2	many	TGTGCCAGCGACAGGCTAGGGACCGGGGAGCTGTTTTTT	CASDRLGTGELFF
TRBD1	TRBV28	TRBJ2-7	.	TGTGCCAGCAGTTCCGAACAGGGGTTCAACGAGCAGTACTTC	CASSSEQGFNEQYF
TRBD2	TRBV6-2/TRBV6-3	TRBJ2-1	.	TGTGCCAGTAGACCCCTGGGACTAGCGGTCCACAATGAGCAGTTCTTC	CASRPLGLAVHNEQFF
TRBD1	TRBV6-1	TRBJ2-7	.	TGTGCCAGCAGTAAACAGGGGGCGGCCTACGAGCAGTACTTC	CASSKQGAAYEQYF
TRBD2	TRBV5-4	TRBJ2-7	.	TGTCCCAGCAGGGAACTAGCGGGAGGGCCTAACGAGCAGTACTTC	CPSRELAGGPNEQYF
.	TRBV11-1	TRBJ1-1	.	TGTGCTAGCAGCTTCTCGCTGGACACTGAAGCTTTCTTT	CASSFSLDTEAFF
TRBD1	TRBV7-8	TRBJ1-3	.	TGTGCCAGCAGCTTAGTGACAGGGGTAGGAGACACCATATATTTC	CASSLVTGVGDTIYF
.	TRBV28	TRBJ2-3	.	TGTGCCAGCAGTACGGACGGGGGCACAGATACGCAGTATTTT	CASSTDGGTDTQYF
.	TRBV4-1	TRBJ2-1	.	TGCGCCAGCAGCCATTACAATGACCAGTCCTTC	CASSHYNDQSF
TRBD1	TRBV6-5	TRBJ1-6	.	TGTGCCAGCAGTTACTCGAACCTCGCGACAGGGAGATCATCCCTCCACTTT	CASSYSNLATGRSSLHF
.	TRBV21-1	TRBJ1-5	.	TGTGCCAGCAGAAAAACAATGGGAGGTGAGGACAATCAGCCCCAGCATTTT	CASRKTMGGEDNQPQHF
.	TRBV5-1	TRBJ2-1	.	TGCGCCAGCAGCAGGACTGGCGGGATTAAATTTGGGCAGTTCTTC	CASSRTGGIKFGQFF
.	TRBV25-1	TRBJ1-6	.	TGTGCCAGCAGTGAATCCGACAGATATAATTCACCCCTCCACTTT	CASSESDRYNSPLHF
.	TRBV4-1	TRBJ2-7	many	TGCGCCAGCAGCCTCCTGACTGAGGCGGGTGAGCAGTACTTC	CASSLLTEAGEQYF
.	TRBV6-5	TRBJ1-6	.	TGTGCCAGGAGTCAGATAGGGGTCGGTTCACCCCTCCACTTT	CARSQIGVGSPLHF
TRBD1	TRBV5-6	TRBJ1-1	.	TGTGCCAGCAGCTTTGTTGACAGGGGGAACACTGAAGCTTTCTTT	CASSFVDRGNTEAFF
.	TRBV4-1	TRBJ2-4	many	TGCGCCAGCAGCCAACAGGGCCTCGAAAACATTCAGTACTTC	CASSQQGLENIQYF
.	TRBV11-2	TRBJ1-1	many	TGTGCCAGCAGCGGAGGGTTGGGTGGGGGCACTGAAGCTTTCTTT	CASSGGLGGGTEAFF
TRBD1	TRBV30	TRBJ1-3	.	TGTGCCTGGAGTGATTGGGGACAGATCTCTGGAAACACCATATATTTT	CAWSDWGQISGNTIYF
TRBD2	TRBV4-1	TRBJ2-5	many	TGCGCCAGCAGCCACCGGGGGGGAGAGACCCAGTACTTC	CASSHRGGETQYF
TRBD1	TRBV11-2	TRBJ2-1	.	TGTGCCAGCATCTCCCCAGGGACAGGTACCTACAATGAGCAGTTCTTC	CASISPGTGTYNEQFF
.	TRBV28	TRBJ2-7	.	TGTGCCAGCAGCTATAACCCCACGCGGGAGCAGTACTTC	CASSYNPTREQYF
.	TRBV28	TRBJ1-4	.	TGTGCCAGCAGTTTTTACCGGTCCGGGGATGAAAAACTGTTTTTT	CASSFYRSGDEKLFF
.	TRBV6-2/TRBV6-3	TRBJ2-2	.	TGTGCCAGCAGTTTCATGGGGGGAACCGGGGAGCTGTTTTTT	CASSFMGGTGELFF
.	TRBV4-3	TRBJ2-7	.	TGCGCCAGCAGCCAGATAGCGCAGAGCTCCTACGAGCAGTACTTC	CASSQIAQSSYEQYF
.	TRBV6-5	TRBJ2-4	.	TGTGCCAGCAGTTACCTCAAGCCTGAAATTCCAGGCAAAAACACTCAGTACTTC	CASSYLKPEIPGKNTQYF
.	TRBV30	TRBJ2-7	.	TGTGCCTGGAGTCGTGGGGTAGTCTACGAGCAGTACTTC	CAWSRGVVYEQYF
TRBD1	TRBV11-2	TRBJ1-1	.	TGTGACAACAGCTTCAGGGGGCGAACTGAAGCTTTCTTT	CDNSFRGRTEAFF